There are a few counts of the clone carrying this T cell receptor (beta chain). The antigen is not known. Germline CDR1 is MGHDK and CDR2 is SYGVNS. Trimming took 5 bases from V and 1 from J; bases not matched to a gene: 12. The CDR3 has 17 residues. This specimen comes from a study of radiation and T cells in renal cell carcinoma. Study-level points and caveats: Top tumor clonotypes rose in blood 2 weeks post-radiation, then contracted.

Sample time point: blood 2 weeks post-SBRT. Treatment meaning: 15 Gy SBRT to primary tumor, nephrectomy 4 weeks later. This renal cell carcinoma was of the clear cell type. Generated by immunoSEQ multiplex PCR, the TCRdb table keeps only in-frame clones and is missing some. Seen here are some 76,000 clones, 82% observed once, and the top ten hold 5.8%. The rearrangement uses TRBV25-1 and TRBJ1-1; TRBD1 matches at 8 bases. The clonotype originates from a man aged 55 to 70 with renal cell carcinoma. Here the sequenced sample was blood, taken from a patient whose treatment included radiotherapy and nephrectomy. The CDR3 sequence: CASSPFLTGGENTEAFF. In DNA form, the CDR3 reads TGTGCCAGCAGTCCCTTCCTTACAGGGGGAGAGAACACTGAAGCTTTCTTT. Full variable domain (missing parts from reference TRBV25-1 and TRBJ1-1): EADIYQTPRYLVIGTGKKITLECSQTMGHDKMYWYQQDPGMELHLIHYSYGVNSTEKGDLSSESTVSRIRTEHFPLTLESARPSHTSQYLCASSPFLTGGENTEAFFGQGTRLTVV.